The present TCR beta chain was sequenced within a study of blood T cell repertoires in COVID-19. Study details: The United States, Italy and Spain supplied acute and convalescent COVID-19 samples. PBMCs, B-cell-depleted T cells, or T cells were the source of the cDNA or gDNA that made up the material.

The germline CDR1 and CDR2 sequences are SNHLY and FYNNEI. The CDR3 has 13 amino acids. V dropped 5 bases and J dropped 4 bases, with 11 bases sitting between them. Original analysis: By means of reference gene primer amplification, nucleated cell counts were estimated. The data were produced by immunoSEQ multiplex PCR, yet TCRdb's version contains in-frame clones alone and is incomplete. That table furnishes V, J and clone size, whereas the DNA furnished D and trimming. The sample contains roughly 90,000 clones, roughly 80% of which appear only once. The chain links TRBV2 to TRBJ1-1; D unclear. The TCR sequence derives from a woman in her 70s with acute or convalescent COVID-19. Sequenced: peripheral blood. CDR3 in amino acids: CASSFDGVTEAFF. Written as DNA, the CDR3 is TGTGCCAGCAGTTTTGATGGAGTCACTGAAGCTTTCTTT.